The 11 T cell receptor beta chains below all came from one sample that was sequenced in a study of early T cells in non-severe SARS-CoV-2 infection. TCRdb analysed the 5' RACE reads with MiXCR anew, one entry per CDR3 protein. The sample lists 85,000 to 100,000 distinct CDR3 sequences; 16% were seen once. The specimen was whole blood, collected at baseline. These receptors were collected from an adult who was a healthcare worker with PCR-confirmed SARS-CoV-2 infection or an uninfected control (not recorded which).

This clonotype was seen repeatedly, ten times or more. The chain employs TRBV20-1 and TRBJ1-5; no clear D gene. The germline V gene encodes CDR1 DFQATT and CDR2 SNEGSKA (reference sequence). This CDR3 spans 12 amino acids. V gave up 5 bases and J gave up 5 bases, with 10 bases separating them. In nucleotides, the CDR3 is TGCAGTGCTCAACTCGGCGATCAGCCCCAGCATTTT. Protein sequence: CSAQLGDQPQHF.

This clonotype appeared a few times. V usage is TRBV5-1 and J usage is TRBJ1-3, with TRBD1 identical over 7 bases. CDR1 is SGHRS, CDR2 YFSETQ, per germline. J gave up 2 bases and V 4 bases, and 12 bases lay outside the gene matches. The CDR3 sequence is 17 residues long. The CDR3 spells CASSPRGDRATGNTIYF. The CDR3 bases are TGCGCCAGCAGCCCCAGGGGGGACAGAGCCACTGGAAACACCATATATTTT.

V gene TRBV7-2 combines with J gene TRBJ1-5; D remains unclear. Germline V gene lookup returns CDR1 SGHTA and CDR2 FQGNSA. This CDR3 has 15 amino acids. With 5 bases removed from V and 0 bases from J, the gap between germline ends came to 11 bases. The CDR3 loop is CASSPSPYSNQPQHF. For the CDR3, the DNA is TGTGCCAGCAGCCCAAGCCCTTATAGCAATCAGCCCCAGCATTTT.

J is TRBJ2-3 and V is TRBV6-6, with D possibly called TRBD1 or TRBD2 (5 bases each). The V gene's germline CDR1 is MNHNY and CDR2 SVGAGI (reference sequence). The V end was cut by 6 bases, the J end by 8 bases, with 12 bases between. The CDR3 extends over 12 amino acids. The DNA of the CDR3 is TGTGCCAGCAGCGGGGCAGCAGCTACGCAGTATTTT. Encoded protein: CASSGAAATQYF.

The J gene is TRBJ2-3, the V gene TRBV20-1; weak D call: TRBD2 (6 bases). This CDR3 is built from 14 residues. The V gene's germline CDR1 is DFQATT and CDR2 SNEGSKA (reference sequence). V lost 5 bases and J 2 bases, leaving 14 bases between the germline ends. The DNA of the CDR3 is TGCAGTGCTCCCGGGGGATCAATCACAGATACGCAGTATTTT. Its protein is CSAPGGSITDTQYF.

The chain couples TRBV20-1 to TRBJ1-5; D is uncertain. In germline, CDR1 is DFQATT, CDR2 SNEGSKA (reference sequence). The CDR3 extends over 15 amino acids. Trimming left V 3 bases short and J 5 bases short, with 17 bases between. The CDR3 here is CSASVALLRYQPQHF. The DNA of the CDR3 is TGCAGTGCTAGCGTTGCGTTGCTTAGATATCAGCCCCAGCATTTT.

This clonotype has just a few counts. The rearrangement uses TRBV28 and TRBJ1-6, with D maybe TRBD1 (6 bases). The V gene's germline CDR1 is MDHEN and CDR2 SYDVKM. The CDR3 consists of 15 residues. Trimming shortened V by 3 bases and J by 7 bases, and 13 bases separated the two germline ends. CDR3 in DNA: TGTGCCAGCAGTTTGATCAGGGGTGGGAATTCACCCCTCCACTTT. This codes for CASSLIRGGNSPLHF.

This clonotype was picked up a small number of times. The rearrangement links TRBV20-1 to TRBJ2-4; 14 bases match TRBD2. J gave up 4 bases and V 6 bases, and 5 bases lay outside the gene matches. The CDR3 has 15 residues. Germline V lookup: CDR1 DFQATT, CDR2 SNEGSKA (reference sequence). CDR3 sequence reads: CSAGTSGSIKNIQYF. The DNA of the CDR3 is TGCAGTGCAGGGACTAGCGGGAGCATAAAAAACATTCAGTACTTC.

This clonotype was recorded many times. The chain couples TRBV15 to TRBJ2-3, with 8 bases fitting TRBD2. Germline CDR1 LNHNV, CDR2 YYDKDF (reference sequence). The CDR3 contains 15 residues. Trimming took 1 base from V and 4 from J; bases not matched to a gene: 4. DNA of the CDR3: TGTGCCACCAGCAGAGGGGGACTAGAGGCAGATACGCAGTATTTT. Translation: CATSRGGLEADTQYF.

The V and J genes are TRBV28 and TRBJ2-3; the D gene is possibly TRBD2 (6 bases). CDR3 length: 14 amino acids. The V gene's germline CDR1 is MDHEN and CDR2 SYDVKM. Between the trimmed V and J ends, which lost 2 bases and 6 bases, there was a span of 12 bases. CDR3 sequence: CASSLTGDRDTQYF. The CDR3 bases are TGTGCCAGCAGTTTAACGGGGGATAGGGATACGCAGTATTTT.

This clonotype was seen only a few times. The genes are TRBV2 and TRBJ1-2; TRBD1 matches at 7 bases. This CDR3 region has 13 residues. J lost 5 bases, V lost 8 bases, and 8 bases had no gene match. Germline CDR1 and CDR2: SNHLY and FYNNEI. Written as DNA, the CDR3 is TGTGCCAGCGTAAACAGGGGATGGTATGGCTACACCTTC. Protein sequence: CASVNRGWYGYTF.